A single T cell receptor (beta chain) is shown here with its context. Its antigen is currently unknown. This CDR3 is also generated by other DNA sequences in the sample. It was with 60 Vbeta and 13 Jbeta primers that the PCR ran. Clones were sequenced by immunoSEQ multiplex PCR, and TCRdb holds only the in-frame ones, with some missing. The sample includes 190,000 or so clones, 75% to 90% of them seen just once. Germline values: CDR1 SGHTA, CDR2 FQGNSA. The CDR3 is 14 amino acids. The ends were cut back, 1 base at V and 1 base at J, with 7 bases in the middle. Donors sampled were nominally healthy, though unrecorded immune exposures were likely. These data belong to a study of cytomegalovirus exposure and HLA in healthy donors. Study-wide points: Per a later analysis, 18,000 or so TCR beta sequences showed association with HLA alleles at 0.05 false discovery rate.

Sequenced input: PBMCs. The receptor was isolated from a middle-aged man in good health and CMV-seronegative. The chain recombines TRBV7-2 with TRBJ1-1; no clear D. The CDR3, as DNA: TGTGCCAGCAGCTTAGGGGGAGCGAACACTGAAGCTTTCTTT. Translated, it gives CASSLGGANTEAFF.